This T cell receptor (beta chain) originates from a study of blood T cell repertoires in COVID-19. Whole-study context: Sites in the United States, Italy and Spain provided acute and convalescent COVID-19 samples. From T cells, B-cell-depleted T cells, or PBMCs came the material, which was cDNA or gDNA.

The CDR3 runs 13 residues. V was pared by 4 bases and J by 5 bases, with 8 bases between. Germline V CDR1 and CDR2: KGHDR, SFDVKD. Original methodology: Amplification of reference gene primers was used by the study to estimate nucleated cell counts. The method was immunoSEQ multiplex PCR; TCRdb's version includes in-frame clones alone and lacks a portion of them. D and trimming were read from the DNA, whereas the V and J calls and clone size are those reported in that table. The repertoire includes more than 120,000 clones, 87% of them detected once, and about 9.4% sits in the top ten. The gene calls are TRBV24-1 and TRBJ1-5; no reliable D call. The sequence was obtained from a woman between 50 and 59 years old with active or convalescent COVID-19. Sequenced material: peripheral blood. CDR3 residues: CATSESGYQPQHF. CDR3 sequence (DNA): TGTGCCACCAGTGAGTCAGGCTATCAGCCCCAGCATTTT.